The source of this TCR beta chain is a study of blood T cell repertoires in COVID-19. Overall study: The study drew acute and convalescent COVID-19 samples from the United States, Italy and Spain. Sources were T cells, B-cell-depleted T cells, or PBMCs; the material itself was cDNA or gDNA.

Germline lookup yields CDR1 MNHNS and CDR2 SASEGT. V lost 1 base to trimming and J lost 6 bases, with 15 bases between them. This CDR3 contains 15 residues. Original handling: Reference gene primers were amplified, and this amplification served to estimate nucleated cell counts. Some clones are missing from TCRdb's copy, which holds only in-frame ones; the method was immunoSEQ multiplex PCR. The V and J calls and clone size were taken over from that table, and D and trimming were inferred from the DNA. The table shows 35,000 to 40,000 clones, with nearly 90% occurring only once. This chain connects TRBV6-1 to TRBJ1-1, with D perhaps TRBD1 (5 bases). The TCR sequence derives from a man aged 55 to 70 with active COVID-19. Sequencing was performed on peripheral blood. CDR3 nucleotide sequence: TGTGCCAGCAGTGAAGGGGGATGGGGAGGGGCTGAAGCTTTCTTT. Its translation: CASSEGGWGGAEAFF.